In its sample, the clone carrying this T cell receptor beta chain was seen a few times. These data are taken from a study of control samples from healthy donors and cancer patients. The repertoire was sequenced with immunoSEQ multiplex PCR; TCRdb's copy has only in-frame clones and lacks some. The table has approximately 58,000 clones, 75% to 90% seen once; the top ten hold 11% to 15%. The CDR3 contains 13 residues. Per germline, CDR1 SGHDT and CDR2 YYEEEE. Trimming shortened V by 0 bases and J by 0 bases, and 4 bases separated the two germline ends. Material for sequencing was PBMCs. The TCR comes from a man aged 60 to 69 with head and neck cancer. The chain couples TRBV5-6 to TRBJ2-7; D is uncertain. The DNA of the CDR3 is TGTGCCAGCAGCTTGGACGGCTCCTACGAGCAGTACTTC. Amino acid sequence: CASSLDGSYEQYF.